The text below deals with one T cell receptor beta chain. Its antigen is currently not known. Base qualities were left out, and no much larger clone turns up one base away. The data stem from a study of OX40 agonist ivuxolimab in advanced cancers. Looking at the study overall: Ivuxolimab was an agonistic, fully human IgG2 monoclonal antibody directed against OX40 (CD134), a costimulatory receptor. Intravenous ivuxolimab was administered to patients every 2 weeks at six dose levels: 0.01, 0.1, 0.3, 1.5, 3 and 10 mg/kg. Of the approximately 50 dose-escalation patients, hepatocellular carcinoma was present in about 20, melanoma in around 15, renal cell carcinoma in 9 and head and neck cancer in 9. A male proportion of 82.7% and a mean age of around 60 years, ranging from roughly 23 to 85, were recorded for the dose-escalation cohort. Patients were allowed to have had prior anti-PD-1, anti-PD-L1 or anti-CTLA-4 therapy, and around 40% of the dose-escalation patients had previously received checkpoint inhibitors. Three dose-escalation patients achieved partial responses, one with hepatocellular carcinoma and two with cutaneous melanoma. The purpose of peripheral TCRbeta sequencing was to test whether ivuxolimab changed TCR sequence diversity and led to clonal T-cell expansion. The paper reports the monotherapy dose-escalation portion (N of about 52 patients) of the phase I ivuxolimab trial. Overall study results and their limits: In partial responders in the 0.1-3.0 mg/kg groups, normalized peripheral clonal expansion was found to be among the lowest, especially among CD8+ T cells. After ivuxolimab, CD8+ T cells had more expanded clones than CD4+ T cells on average. Which antigens the clonally expanded peripheral T cells were specific for was not determined. Low levels of normalized T-cell clonal expansion were also seen in some patients who did not respond. Clonal expansion of both CD4+ and CD8+ blood T cells was observed from baseline to week 6 at doses 0.1 to 3.0 mg/kg.

For sequencing of the TCRbeta CDR3 region, genomic DNA was extracted from the sorted cells. TCRbeta CDR3 regions were sequenced using the immunoSEQ Assay. TCRdb took over this immuneACCESS table, retaining in-frame rearrangements with V and J assigned. Such tables are incomplete; in checked studies, under half of the missing clones stem from an unresolved V gene, and the remainder is unexplained. The sample records about 33,000 clones, 74% of which are singletons. The top ten clones comprise 9.5% to 15% of the sample. Patients with a history of autoimmune disease or receiving systemic immunosuppression were excluded from the trial. Peripheral blood for TCR sequencing was drawn from every dose cohort at baseline, at cycle 4 day 1 and at cycle 7 day 1. Samples came from an open-label, multicenter, first-in-human phase I dose-escalation trial of ivuxolimab. Adults with locally advanced or metastatic melanoma, renal cell, hepatocellular, or head and neck squamous cell carcinoma were enrolled in the trial. Before TCR sequencing, CD4+ T cells and CD8+ T cells were sorted from peripheral blood as separate populations.

CDR1 and CDR2, per the germline V gene, are SGHTA and FQGNSA. The CDR3 covers 14 residues, taking in both the cysteine and the phenylalanine. Of all the DNA, just the CDR3 is kept, 42 bases in frame from base 1. V loses 3 bases at its end and J loses 7 bases; junction bases beyond the gene matches: 6. This TCR was sampled from an adult with an advanced solid tumor such as melanoma, head and neck, liver or kidney cancer. The V gene is TRBV7-2 and the J gene is TRBJ1-2, and TRBD1 matches 9 of the central bases. The sequencing here drew on CD4+ or CD8+ T cells sorted from blood, taken in a trial of the OX40 agonist ivuxolimab. The CDR3 has the sequence CASSLARTGVGYTF. DNA sequence: TGTGCCAGCAGCTTGGCCCGGACAGGGGTTGGCTACACCTTC.